The present entry profiles one T cell receptor beta chain with its context. Assignment of participants to cohorts was predicated upon participant-reported clinical history. The ends were cut back, 11 bases at V and 2 bases at J, with 18 bases in the middle. CDR1 and CDR2 (germline): LNHDA, SQIVND (reference sequence). CDR3 size: 14 residues. The data originate from a study of blood T cell repertoires in COVID-19. Study at large: From T cells, B-cell-depleted T cells, or PBMCs came the material, which was cDNA or gDNA.

Per the original data handling: The assay estimated nucleated cells by amplifying reference gene primers. Sequencing was performed with immunoSEQ multiplex PCR; in TCRdb, only in-frame clones are kept and a portion is missing. V and J calls and clone size are copied from that table; D and trimming were computed from the DNA. The table has more than 250,000 clones, approximately 90% seen once. The V call is TRBV19, the J call TRBJ2-5, with D possibly TRBD2 on 6 matching bases. The sequencing sample was made of PBMCs or T cells enriched from blood (not recorded which). This clonotype was obtained from a woman aged 40 to 55 who had recovered from COVID-19. CDR3 coding DNA: TGTGCCTCTAGGGAGGTGAACACGCAAGAGACCCAGTACTTC. Translating gives CASREVNTQETQYF.